This T cell receptor (beta chain) was recovered during a study of STAT3 mutations in large granular lymphocyte leukemia. Broader study findings: In some patients, a small highly pathogenic clone possibly went undetected. TCR clonotype switching after therapy occurred in about 35% of the 18 patients. In T-cell large granular lymphocyte leukemia, about half of patients showed multiple immunodominant subclonotypes.

Average productive template count per sample was around 44,000. Clones were sequenced by immunoSEQ multiplex PCR, and TCRdb holds only the in-frame ones, with some missing. Of 9,500 to 12,000 clones listed, 85% are singletons. The CDR3 is 14 amino acids. Germline loops: CDR1 SEHNR, CDR2 FQNEAQ (reference sequence). The trim removed 6 bases at V and 1 base at J, leaving 4 bases unmatched. This clone turned up a few times. Its antigen remains unknown. The sequence came from a man of 80 years or more with T-cell large granular lymphocyte leukemia. Some clones in this sample may be carry-over from other donors' samples. This chain links TRBV7-9 with TRBJ2-5; 8 bases match TRBD2. Source material: peripheral blood mononuclear cells. The CDR3 DNA is TGTGCCAGCAGGGCGGGGGGTCTCCAAGAGACCCAGTACTTC. Translation: CASRAGGLQETQYF.